Listed below are T cell receptor beta chains from one sample, sequenced in a study of monozygotic twins with inflammatory bowel disease. From the 5' RACE reads, TCRdb lists one entry per CDR3 protein and no DNA. The ten top clones account for roughly 2.5%, within a sample of over 130,000 distinct CDR3 sequences. The sample taken for sequencing was blood. These receptors came from a human donor with ulcerative colitis or Crohn's disease, or a healthy co-twin of an affected twin (not recorded which). CDR3s include the opening cysteine and the closing phenylalanine or tryptophan. The order of the fields is J gene, V gene, clone size, CDR3 protein. Only part of the rows carry a size: once, few, many, or a class if the clone is expanded.

J gene: TRBJ2-7
V gene: TRBV19
clone size: -
CDR3 protein: CASGYGQSYEQYF

J gene: TRBJ2-3
V gene: TRBV7-3
clone size: -
CDR3 protein: CASSPNHPDRGSVTDTQYF

J gene: TRBJ1-1
V gene: TRBV20-1
clone size: -
CDR3 protein: CSAKRGRVAFF

J gene: TRBJ2-7
V gene: TRBV5-1
clone size: -
CDR3 protein: CASSLGTGTVKVEQYF

J gene: TRBJ1-3
V gene: TRBV9
clone size: medium-sized
CDR3 protein: CASSVDQGTGNTIYF

J gene: TRBJ2-7
V gene: TRBV5-1
clone size: -
CDR3 protein: CASRGTGYEQYF

J gene: TRBJ2-5
V gene: TRBV20-1
clone size: -
CDR3 protein: CSALSGREKETQYF

J gene: TRBJ2-3
V gene: TRBV19
clone size: -
CDR3 protein: CVTTTDNTDTQYF

J gene: TRBJ2-1
V gene: TRBV9
clone size: -
CDR3 protein: CASSPRPHSLPLYNEQFF

J gene: TRBJ1-6
V gene: TRBV20-1
clone size: -
CDR3 protein: CSAVRGRMSSYNSPLHF

J gene: TRBJ1-2
V gene: TRBV18
clone size: -
CDR3 protein: CASSPLSARGQGYGYTF

J gene: TRBJ2-2
V gene: TRBV7-6
clone size: -
CDR3 protein: CASSTYRGQGTGGLFF

J gene: TRBJ2-4
V gene: TRBV6-6
clone size: -
CDR3 protein: CASRGTGNMQYF

J gene: TRBJ2-7
V gene: TRBV18
clone size: -
CDR3 protein: CASSPRVGGTYEQYF

J gene: TRBJ2-5
V gene: TRBV5-4
clone size: -
CDR3 protein: CASSRGRGARETQYF